A selection of T cell receptor beta chains follows, all from one sample in a study of identical twins. TCRdb reanalysed the 5' RACE reads using MiXCR and keeps one entry per CDR3 protein. Of about 240,000 distinct CDR3 sequences listed, 10% to 13% were seen once; the top ten hold 8% to 10%. Material for sequencing was memory T cells sorted from blood. The receptors derive from a man in his fifties in good health. CDR3s include the opening cysteine and the closing phenylalanine or tryptophan.

v_call cdr3_aa
TRBV20-1 CSALGGQGSNSPLHF
TRBV20-1 CSARGGLNTEAFF
TRBV10-3 CAISAGSGETQYF
TRBV20-1 CSAITGGFQPQHF
TRBV3-1 CASSQRAGGTDTQYF
TRBV4-3 CASSQEEVRRQGHEQYF
TRBV18 CASSPGQGGREQFF
TRBV12-3/TRBV12-4 CASSLPQGANTGELFF
TRBV5-6 CASSFLGTDYEQYF
TRBV3-1 CASSRNSAGIDIQYF
TRBV2 CASNGQAYYEQYF
TRBV28 CASSLPGAASTGELFF
TRBV28 CASSLRSGWETQYF
TRBV7-8 CASSWDGSGTEAFF
TRBV14 CVSSQVAGLNTEAFF
TRBV10-1 CASSDGGQGQTPLSTDTQYF
TRBV7-9 CASSLDGTEYF
TRBV5-1 CASSNGQGNQPQHF